This is a list of T cell receptor beta chains from one sample in a study of identical twins. Each CDR3 protein gets one entry after TCRdb re-called the 5' RACE reads with MiXCR. This table holds 500,000 to 550,000 distinct CDR3 sequences, around 20% found once. The same data also went into a second study, on T cells expressing NK-cell markers.

The source material was CD4+ T cells sorted from blood. The receptors were gathered from a woman between 18 and 30 years old in good health. Each CDR3 is given with its conserved first and last residue. A D gene is named only where the DNA matches it firmly. Only some rows state a clone size, as once, few, many or a class for expanded clones.

d_call j_call clone_size v_call cdr3_length cdr3_nt cdr3_aa
TRBD1 TRBJ2-5 once TRBV5-5 16 TGTGCCAGCAGAACGGGACAGGTGGCGTCTGGGGAGACCCAGTACTTC CASRTGQVASGETQYF
NA TRBJ2-5 NA TRBV3-1 12 TGTGCCAGCAGCCTCCAACGGGGGACACAGTACTTC CASSLQRGTQYF
TRBD1 TRBJ1-2 few TRBV27 14 TGTGCCAGCAGTCCCCTAACAGGGGGCGGCGGCTACACCTTC CASSPLTGGGGYTF
NA TRBJ1-2 few TRBV29-1 13 TGCAGCGTTGAGGACAGAAGATACTATGGCTACACCTTC CSVEDRRYYGYTF
NA TRBJ2-7 few TRBV7-2 12 TGTGCCAGCAGCTTAGGCCTTGGGAGCACGTACTTC CASSLGLGSTYF
TRBD2 TRBJ2-3 NA TRBV4-2 13 TGTGCCAGCAGCCTCGGGACCGGCGGGGGGCAGTATTTT CASSLGTGGGQYF
NA TRBJ1-3 NA TRBV7-2 16 TGTGCGAGCAGCTTATACCTGCGGACAGATGGAAACACCATATATTTT CASSLYLRTDGNTIYF
TRBD1 TRBJ2-1 few TRBV9 18 TGTGCCAGCAGCGTAGAGCCCCTGGGGACAGGGTCTTTCTATGAGCAGTTCTTC CASSVEPLGTGSFYEQFF
NA TRBJ1-3 few TRBV7-8 14 TGTGCCAGCAGCTTAGCCCACATGGGAAACACCATATATTTT CASSLAHMGNTIYF
NA TRBJ1-1 few TRBV29-1 11 TGCAGCGTTTCCCACCGGCCTGAAGCTTTCTTT CSVSHRPEAFF
TRBD1 TRBJ1-2 few TRBV10-3 16 TGTGCCATCAGTGGCCACCGGGACAGGGTTAACTATGGCTACACCTTC CAISGHRDRVNYGYTF
TRBD2 TRBJ2-7 many TRBV12-3/TRBV12-4 14 TGTGCCAGCAGCAAAGCGGGAGGACCCTACGAGCAGTACTTC CASSKAGGPYEQYF
NA TRBJ2-5 NA TRBV9 14 TGTGCCAGCAGCGTAGGAGGCCGCGGAGAGACCCAGTACTTC CASSVGGRGETQYF
TRBD1 TRBJ1-1 few TRBV3-1 15 TGTGCCAGCACCGACAGGGGTGGACCCCTCACTGAAGCTTTCTTT CASTDRGGPLTEAFF
NA TRBJ2-3 NA TRBV5-1 16 TGCGCCAGCAGCGAGGGACGGCTGGGTAGCACAGATACGCAGTATTTT CASSEGRLGSTDTQYF
TRBD2 TRBJ2-5 NA TRBV6-4 16 TGTGCCAGCAGTGACTCCGGGACTAGCGTAGGGGAGACCCAGTACTTC CASSDSGTSVGETQYF
NA TRBJ2-4 few TRBV20-1 12 TGCAGTGCTAGAGATCAGAGGTACATTCAGTACTTC CSARDQRYIQYF
NA TRBJ2-3 NA TRBV7-3 14 TGTGCCAGCGGGCCTCAGTCCCTCACAGATACGCAGTATTTT CASGPQSLTDTQYF
NA TRBJ2-2 few TRBV6-1 12 TGTGCCAGCAGGGTCCCCACCGGGGAGCTGTTTTTT CASRVPTGELFF
TRBD2 TRBJ2-1 NA TRBV5-1 13 TGCGCCAGCAGCATAGCGGGGGAGAATGAGCAGTTCTTC CASSIAGENEQFF
TRBD1 TRBJ1-2 few TRBV27 14 TGTGCCAGCAGTTCCGGACAGGGGACGGGCGGCTACACCTTC CASSSGQGTGGYTF
TRBD2 TRBJ2-3 NA TRBV14 16 TGTGCCAGCAGCCAAGCGAAACTAGCGGGAGTAGATACGCAGTATTTT CASSQAKLAGVDTQYF
NA TRBJ1-2 once TRBV3-1 13 TGTGCCAGCAGCCAAGAGGGTGTCTCCGGCTACACCTTC CASSQEGVSGYTF
NA TRBJ2-6 few TRBV18 15 TGTGCCAGCTCCTCTCCGTACTCTGGGGCCAACGTCCTGACTTTC CASSSPYSGANVLTF
NA TRBJ2-7 many TRBV12-3/TRBV12-4 13 TGTGCCAGCAGTTTTCAGGGAATCTACGAGCAGTACTTC CASSFQGIYEQYF